Listed below are T cell receptor beta chains from one sample, sequenced in a study of blood T cells in healthy people across ages. TCRdb itself ran the 5' RACE reads through MiXCR, one entry per CDR3 protein. The repertoire holds approximately 760,000 distinct CDR3 sequences, with 20% to 30% as singletons. The sample also formed part of further work on T cells of mothers and their children.

Input material: blood. The source is a boy younger than 18 in good health. The CDR3 runs from the conserved cysteine through the conserved F or W. A D gene is named only where the DNA matches it firmly. Only part of the rows carry a size: once, few, many, or a class if the clone is expanded.

>TRBV15|TRBJ1-2|-|-
TGTGCCACCAGCAGAGAGGAGGGTGCGTGGACGCCTGATAACTATGGCTACACCTTC
CATSREEGAWTPDNYGYTF
>TRBV29-1|TRBJ2-1|few|-
TGCAGCCCCCGGACTAACGATGAGCAGTTCTTC
CSPRTNDEQFF
>TRBV19|TRBJ1-5|-|-
TGTGCCAGTAACCCCAGGGATAGCAATCAGCCCCAGCATTTT
CASNPRDSNQPQHF
>TRBV7-2|TRBJ2-5|-|TRBD1
TGTGCCAGCAGCTTTACCGGGACAGGGGAAGAGACCCAGTACTTC
CASSFTGTGEETQYF
>TRBV27|TRBJ2-3|-|TRBD2
TGTGCCAGCAGTTTAGTAGGACTAGCGGGAGCAGCAGATACGCAGTATTTT
CASSLVGLAGAADTQYF
>TRBV19|TRBJ1-4|few|TRBD1
TGTGCCAGTAGTACCCCCGGGACAGGGGCTCGATGGACTCTGTTTTTT
CASSTPGTGARWTLFF
>TRBV29-1|TRBJ1-1|-|-
TGCAGCGTTGACGGGGCGGGACTGTGGAACACTGAAGCTTTCTTT
CSVDGAGLWNTEAFF
>TRBV27|TRBJ2-7|-|-
TGTGCCAGCAGTTTAGAGGGGGGGTTACCCTACGAGCAGTACTTC
CASSLEGGLPYEQYF
>TRBV28|TRBJ2-7|few|TRBD2
TGTGCCAGCAGGGGGGGGGGCTCCTACGAGCAGTACTTC
CASRGGGSYEQYF
>TRBV5-1|TRBJ2-1|-|TRBD1
TGCGCCAGCGGTCAGGGGGAAGTCTCCTACAATGAGCAGTTCTTC
CASGQGEVSYNEQFF
>TRBV7-9|TRBJ1-4|-|-
TGTGCCAGCAGCCGGGGGCAAGGGGAAAAACTGTTTTTT
CASSRGQGEKLFF
>TRBV4-1|TRBJ2-7|-|TRBD2
TGCGCCAGCAGCCAGCCGGGACTAGCCTACGAGCAGTACTTC
CASSQPGLAYEQYF
>TRBV5-1|TRBJ2-5|few|-
TGCGCCAGCAGCTTAGATGCACTAGCAGAAGAGACCCAGTACTTC
CASSLDALAEETQYF
>TRBV6-5|TRBJ1-1|few|-
TGTGCCAGCAGTTACTCGCTGGACAGCGCTCGTGAAGCTTTCTTT
CASSYSLDSAREAFF
>TRBV2|TRBJ1-1|-|-
TGTGCCAGCAGTGACGATGGGGTACAGGGACGAAAAACTGAAGCTTTCTTT
CASSDDGVQGRKTEAFF
>TRBV28|TRBJ2-5|few|TRBD2
TGTGCCAGCAGTTTTGTAGCGGGAGGGTCCCAAGAGACCCAGTACTTC
CASSFVAGGSQETQYF
>TRBV3-1|TRBJ1-5|many|-
TGTGCCAGCAGCCAGGGGGGGCGGCCCAATCAGCCCCAGCATTTT
CASSQGGRPNQPQHF
>TRBV29-1|TRBJ2-2|-|TRBD1
TGCAGCGCTAGAGACAGGGGGAAAACCGGGGAGCTGTTTTTT
CSARDRGKTGELFF
>TRBV2|TRBJ2-7|few|-
TGTGCCAGCAGTGAAGAGGGACCCTACGAGCAGTACTTC
CASSEEGPYEQYF
>TRBV25-1|TRBJ2-5|-|-
TGTGCCAGCATCAGGGAAATCTCAGAGACCCAGTACTTC
CASIREISETQYF
>TRBV28|TRBJ2-7|-|-
TGTGCCAGCAGTTACGGGGCGGTAGGCGAGCAGTACTTC
CASSYGAVGEQYF
>TRBV11-2|TRBJ1-2|-|-
TGTGCCAGCAGCTCAAAACAGGTCTATGGCTACACCTTC
CASSSKQVYGYTF
>TRBV7-2|TRBJ2-1|-|-
TGTGCCAGCAGCGCACAGGGAGTGCAGTTCTTC
CASSAQGVQFF
>TRBV7-9|TRBJ2-2|few|-
TGTGCCAGCAGCTTGCCATCCTTCGGGCACGGGGAGCTGTTTTTT
CASSLPSFGHGELFF
>TRBV25-1|TRBJ1-2|few|-
TGTGCCAGCAGTGAACTCTTCCAACGACGGGGCTACACCTTC
CASSELFQRRGYTF
>TRBV6-1|TRBJ2-2|few|-
TGTGCCACCCCGACATTTGACACGAACACCGGGGAGCTGTTTTTT
CATPTFDTNTGELFF
>TRBV25-1|TRBJ1-6|-|-
TGTGCCAGCAGTGATCTCCCCCTGGAGGAAAACTATAATTCACCCCTCCACTTT
CASSDLPLEENYNSPLHF
>TRBV3-1|TRBJ2-5|-|TRBD2
TGTGCCAGCAGCCAAGAGGATAGCGGGAAAGGTAGAGAGACCCAGTACTTC
CASSQEDSGKGRETQYF
>TRBV2|TRBJ2-1|-|-
TGTGCCAGCAACAACGGACCCTACAATGAGCAGTTCTTC
CASNNGPYNEQFF
>TRBV20-1|TRBJ1-4|-|-
TGCAGTGCTAGAGAGCTTTGGAGCGCTGCAACTAATGAAAAACTGTTTTTT
CSARELWSAATNEKLFF
>TRBV12-5|TRBJ1-2|-|TRBD1
TGTGCTAGTGGTTTACCCGACAGGGGGCCTGGTGGCTACACCTTC
CASGLPDRGPGGYTF
>TRBV7-6|TRBJ1-2|many|-
TGTGCCAGCAGCCCCCGGGACGACTATGGCTACACCTTC
CASSPRDDYGYTF
>TRBV27|TRBJ2-5|-|-
TGTGCCAGCAGTTTGATGGGTTTCACAGAGACCCAGTACTTC
CASSLMGFTETQYF
>TRBV5-1|TRBJ1-1|few|TRBD1
TGCGCCAGCAGCTCCAAAGACAGGGGGACTGAAGCTTTCTTT
CASSSKDRGTEAFF
>TRBV4-3|TRBJ2-7|-|-
TGCGCCAGCAGCCAAGATAGGACAACCTCCTACGAGCAGTACTTC
CASSQDRTTSYEQYF
>TRBV10-3|TRBJ2-5|many|-
TGTGCCACCTCCCCGGGCGGGGCTCAAGAGACCCAGTACTTC
CATSPGGAQETQYF
>TRBV7-9|TRBJ2-2|few|TRBD2
TGTGCCAGCAGCTTCGGGGGGAGCTCCGGGGAGCTGTTTTTT
CASSFGGSSGELFF
>TRBV20-1|TRBJ2-7|-|TRBD2
TGCAGTGCTCCTAGCGGGGGGGCCGGCGAGCAGTACTTC
CSAPSGGAGEQYF
>TRBV20-1|TRBJ2-1|few|-
TGCAGTGCTAGAGGGCGGGACTCCTACAATGAGCAGTTCTTC
CSARGRDSYNEQFF
>TRBV12-3/TRBV12-4|TRBJ1-5|few|-
TGTGCCAGCAGTTCCCCGGGGACTCATAGCAATCAGCCCCAGCATTTT
CASSSPGTHSNQPQHF
>TRBV6-2/TRBV6-3|TRBJ2-1|few|TRBD2
TGTGCCAGCAGTTACTCGGGGGGGAGAGCCTACAATGAGCAGTTCTTC
CASSYSGGRAYNEQFF
>TRBV5-1|TRBJ2-5|-|-
TGCGCCAGCAGCTTAAGTCGCGGGATTGAGACCCAGTACTTC
CASSLSRGIETQYF
>TRBV12-3/TRBV12-4|TRBJ1-3|-|-
TGTGCCAGCAGTTTGGCTCGGGTCTCTGGAAACACCATATATTTT
CASSLARVSGNTIYF
>TRBV11-2|TRBJ1-1|-|-
TGTGCCAGCAGAAAAAGTGGTGTGAACACTGAAGCCTTCTTT
CASRKSGVNTEAFF